The 23 T cell receptor beta chains in this list originate from one sample, sequenced in a study of T cells after yellow fever vaccination. TCRdb re-called the 5' RACE reads with MiXCR, one entry per CDR3 protein. The table lists around 400,000 distinct CDR3 sequences, around 10% of them singletons, with more than 15% in the top ten. The sequencing here drew on PBMCs, taken on the day of the first yellow fever vaccination. The receptor source for this set is a young man who received the YFV17D yellow fever vaccine.

This clonotype was seen a few times. The chain is built from TRBV7-2 and TRBJ2-5, with D possibly being TRBD1 (6 bases). The CDR3 spans 14 residues. The germline V and J ends were trimmed by 4 bases and 3 bases, with 12 bases remaining between them. CDR1 and CDR2 from the germline V gene are SGHTA and FQGNSA. The CDR3 loop reads CASSSTGTKETQYF. The CDR3, as DNA: TGTGCCAGCAGCTCCACCGGGACAAAAGAGACCCAGTACTTC.

This clonotype was counted many times. This rearrangement joins TRBV15 to TRBJ2-1; D is ambiguous. Trimming took 0 bases from V and 7 from J, leaving 10 bases between them. Germline-derived CDR1 and CDR2 are LNHNV and YYDKDF (reference sequence). The CDR3 has 14 amino acids. The CDR3 DNA reads as TGTGCCACCAGCAGAGATGTTCGAGGTAATGAGCAGTTCTTC. Translation: CATSRDVRGNEQFF.

The chain links TRBV10-3 to TRBJ1-2; TRBD1 matches 9 bases. Germline loops: CDR1 ENHRY, CDR2 SYGVKD. The V gene end was trimmed by 3 bases and the J gene end by 7 bases; junction bases not matched to a gene: 12. The CDR3 contains 16 residues. CDR3 bases: TGTGCCATCAGTGACTCGAGGACAGGGGACGCGGGTGGCTACACCTTC. Its translation: CAISDSRTGDAGGYTF.

A few counts support this clonotype. The chain carries TRBV5-1 and TRBJ2-7; the D gene is possibly TRBD1 (5 bases). CDR1 is SGHRS and CDR2 is YFSETQ in the germline V gene. V lost 3 bases and J lost 3, with 10 bases in between. The CDR3 is 13 residues long. Here the CDR3 DNA reads TGCGCCAGCAGCTGGGGCTTTGACTACGAGCAGTACTTC. Its translation is CASSWGFDYEQYF.

This clonotype was counted between two and nine times. The J gene is TRBJ1-1, the V gene TRBV19; 8 bases fit TRBD1. J was trimmed by 6 bases and V by 7 bases; bases with no gene match: 7. The CDR3 has 13 residues. In germline, CDR1 is LNHDA, CDR2 SQIVND (reference sequence). CDR3 protein: CASTHRGYAEAFF. The CDR3 DNA reads as TGTGCCAGTACCCACAGGGGGTACGCTGAAGCTTTCTTT.

This clonotype was observed a few times. This chain uses TRBV9 with TRBJ2-1; D could derive from TRBD1 or TRBD2 (6 bases each). Germline V CDR1 and CDR2: SGDLS, YYNGEE. V lost 3 bases to trimming and J lost 6 bases, with 19 bases between them. The CDR3 is made up of 16 amino acids. The CDR3 coding sequence is TGTGCCAGCAGCGGACCGAAGGGGGAGGTTTCCAATGAGCAGTTCTTC. Amino acids: CASSGPKGEVSNEQFF.

This clonotype was seen more than once but under ten times. The chain has TRBV10-3 and TRBJ2-3; 7 nucleotides match TRBD1. The CDR3 contains 15 residues. V was clipped by 5 bases and J by 2 bases; unmatched bases: 7. CDR1 is ENHRY, CDR2 SYGVKD, per germline. CDR3 amino acids: CAISQGQDLTDTQYF. In nucleotides, the CDR3 is TGTGCCATCAGTCAAGGACAGGACCTCACAGATACGCAGTATTTT.

V and J are TRBV10-3 and TRBJ2-1; possibly TRBD2 for D (5 bases). V gave up 6 bases and J gave up 5 bases, with 26 bases separating them. Per the germline V gene, CDR1 is ENHRY and CDR2 is SYGVKD. The CDR3 length is 18 residues. CDR3 DNA: TGTGCCATCAGACTGAGGTCGGGGATCTTTCCCCGAAACAATGAGCAGTTCTTC. It is translated as CAIRLRSGIFPRNNEQFF.

This clonotype was detected only a few times. The V call is TRBV7-2, the J call TRBJ1-1; TRBD1 might be the D (6 bases). The length of the CDR3 is 15 residues. Looked up from germline, CDR1 is SGHTA and CDR2 is FQGNSA. Trimming removed 5 bases at V and 5 bases at J, with 18 bases between. The CDR3 nucleotides are TGTGCCAGCAGCCACTTCCTTGAGGGGGGGACTGAAGCTTTCTTT. It specifies CASSHFLEGGTEAFF.

The J gene is TRBJ2-1, the V gene TRBV7-8; D possibly corresponds to TRBD2 (7 bases). From germline, CDR1 is SGHVS and CDR2 FQNEAQ. Trimming took off 5 bases at V and 5 bases at J, with 16 bases between the two ends. This CDR3 is built from 15 residues. CDR3 loop: CASSPWGGHDNEQFF. The CDR3 nucleotides read TGTGCCAGCAGCCCATGGGGGGGCCACGACAATGAGCAGTTCTTC.

The chain's CDR3 is CASSTQEGVFTDTQYF. The DNA of the CDR3 is TGTGCCAGCAGCACCCAGGAGGGGGTTTTCACAGATACGCAGTATTTT. The chain combines TRBV5-4 with TRBJ2-3; possibly TRBD1 or TRBD2 for D (6 bases each). The germline V gene encodes CDR1 SGHNT and CDR2 YYREEE (reference sequence). The V end was cut by 4 bases, the J end by 2 bases, with 17 bases between. This CDR3 comprises 16 residues. The whole variable domain, filled in from reference TRBV5-4 and TRBJ2-3, reads ETGVTQSPTHLIKTRGQQVTLRCSSQSGHNTVSWYQQALGQGPQFIFQYYREEENGRGNFPPRFSGLQFPNYSSELNVNALELDDSALYLCASSTQEGVFTDTQYFGPGTRLTVL.

This clonotype has at least ten counts. The chain has TRBV12-3 or TRBV12-4 and TRBJ1-6, with TRBD1 matching 7 bases. After removal of 6 bases from V and 10 bases from J, the junction contained 6 bases not matched to a gene. The CDR3 is 13 amino acids. The CDR3 DNA sequence: TGTGCCAGCAGCGACAGGGCGAACTCACCCCTCCACTTT. This gives the protein CASSDRANSPLHF.

In its sample, this clonotype was seen a few times. The rearrangement joins TRBV19 to TRBJ2-1; a weak D match, TRBD1 (5 bases). Germline-derived CDR1 and CDR2 are LNHDA and SQIVND (reference sequence). Between the trimmed V and J ends, which lost 1 base and 2 bases, there was a span of 12 bases. This CDR3 is 16 amino acids long. The DNA for the CDR3 is TGTGCCAGTAGTATAGGGCGGCAGGGCGCCTACAATGAGCAGTTCTTC. Translation: CASSIGRQGAYNEQFF. The full variable domain, its missing parts supplied by reference TRBV19 and TRBJ2-1, is DGGITQSPKYLFRKEGQNVTLSCEQNLNHDAMYWYRQDPGQGLRLIYYSQIVNDFQKGDIAEGYSVSREKKESFPLTVTSAQKNPTAFYLCASSIGRQGAYNEQFFGPGTRLTVL.

The rearrangement joins TRBV20-1 to TRBJ2-1; possibly TRBD1 for D (6 bases). This CDR3 is 12 amino acids long. CDR1 DFQATT and CDR2 SNEGSKA come from the germline V gene (reference sequence). V was shortened by 5 bases and J by 5 bases, with 10 bases between the two germline ends. The CDR3 DNA reads TGCAGTGCTGACCGGGACAACAATGAGCAGTTCTTC. It yields the protein CSADRDNNEQFF.

The gene calls are TRBV10-3 and TRBJ2-3; D remains ambiguous. Germline CDR1 and CDR2: ENHRY and SYGVKD. The CDR3 sequence is 14 residues long. Trimming pared 3 bases from V and 3 bases from J, leaving 10 bases between. CDR3 amino acids: CAISDPRWTDTQYF. The CDR3, as DNA: TGTGCCATCAGTGACCCGCGCTGGACAGATACGCAGTATTTT.

The chain is built from TRBV20-1 and TRBJ2-3, with 7 nucleotides matching TRBD2. The CDR3 is 14 residues long. V lost 0 bases to trimming and J lost 2 bases; unmatched junction nucleotides: 2. Looked up from germline, CDR1 is DFQATT and CDR2 is SNEGSKA (reference sequence). This chain's CDR3 is CSARERGNTDTQYF. The CDR3 region has the DNA TGCAGTGCTAGAGAGCGGGGGAACACAGATACGCAGTATTTT.

This clonotype was recorded a few times. The rearrangement uses TRBV19 and TRBJ2-3; 9 bases agree with TRBD2. The CDR3 covers 15 residues. The J segment lost 0 bases and the V segment lost 9 bases, leaving 7 bases of the junction unmatched. Germline CDR1 and CDR2: LNHDA and SQIVND (reference sequence). In DNA form, the CDR3 reads TGTGCCAGCAACCCTGGACTAGCGAGCACAGATACGCAGTATTTT. Its protein is CASNPGLASTDTQYF. The variable domain in full, with the rest retrieved from reference TRBV19 and TRBJ2-3, is DGGITQSPKYLFRKEGQNVTLSCEQNLNHDAMYWYRQDPGQGLRLIYYSQIVNDFQKGDIAEGYSVSREKKESFPLTVTSAQKNPTAFYLCASNPGLASTDTQYFGPGTRLTVL.

The chain uses TRBV10-3 and TRBJ1-5, with D perhaps TRBD1 (6 bases). The CDR3 has 14 residues. The germline V gene encodes CDR1 ENHRY and CDR2 SYGVKD. Trimming stripped 11 bases from V and 2 bases from J, with 16 bases between. DNA of the CDR3: TGTGCCTCCGGGGGGGGCTCGCGCAATCAGCCCCAGCATTTT. It specifies CASGGGSRNQPQHF.

This clonotype was found a few times. This chain links TRBV12-3 or TRBV12-4 with TRBJ2-1; tentatively, D is TRBD2 (6 bases). V shed 5 bases and J shed 8 bases, with 16 bases lying between them. CDR3 size: 14 residues. The CDR3 is CASSPFMGGDEQFF. The CDR3 coding sequence is TGTGCCAGCAGTCCGTTTATGGGGGGAGATGAGCAGTTCTTC.

The V gene is TRBV18, the J gene TRBJ1-5; D ambiguous. Germline V gene lookup returns CDR1 KGHSH and CDR2 LQKENI. CDR3 length equals 15 residues. Trimming removed 6 bases from V and 3 bases from J, with 15 bases in between. CDR3 residues: CASSLELTDNQPQHF. The CDR3, as DNA: TGTGCCAGCTCCCTGGAGTTGACGGACAATCAGCCCCAGCATTTT.

Only a few counts were recorded for this clonotype. The rearrangement uses TRBV12-3 or TRBV12-4 and TRBJ2-2; D possibly corresponds to TRBD2 (7 bases). The CDR3 has 15 residues. V lost 7 bases and J 2 bases, leaving 14 bases between the germline ends. In DNA form, the CDR3 reads TGTGCCAGCACTAGGGGGGGTTTTAACACCGGGGAGCTGTTTTTT. Its protein product is CASTRGGFNTGELFF.

This rearrangement joins TRBV19 to TRBJ2-6; 9 bases align to TRBD1. This CDR3 spans 18 amino acids. J lost 0 bases, V lost 6 bases, and 9 bases had no gene match. CDR1 and CDR2 (germline): LNHDA, SQIVND (reference sequence). The CDR3 sequence: CASSGGDRVFSGANVLTF. CDR3 sequence (DNA): TGTGCCAGTAGCGGTGGGGACAGGGTTTTCTCTGGGGCCAACGTCCTGACTTTC.

This clonotype came up a few times. The chain has TRBV7-9 and TRBJ2-7, with no clear D. Per germline, CDR1 SEHNR and CDR2 FQNEAQ (reference sequence). V lost 0 bases and J lost 1, with 13 bases in between. The CDR3 spans 16 residues. CDR3 sequence (DNA): TGTGCCAGCAGCTTAGCGCCTACAGTTACATCCTACGAGCAGTACTTC. This sequence encodes CASSLAPTVTSYEQYF.